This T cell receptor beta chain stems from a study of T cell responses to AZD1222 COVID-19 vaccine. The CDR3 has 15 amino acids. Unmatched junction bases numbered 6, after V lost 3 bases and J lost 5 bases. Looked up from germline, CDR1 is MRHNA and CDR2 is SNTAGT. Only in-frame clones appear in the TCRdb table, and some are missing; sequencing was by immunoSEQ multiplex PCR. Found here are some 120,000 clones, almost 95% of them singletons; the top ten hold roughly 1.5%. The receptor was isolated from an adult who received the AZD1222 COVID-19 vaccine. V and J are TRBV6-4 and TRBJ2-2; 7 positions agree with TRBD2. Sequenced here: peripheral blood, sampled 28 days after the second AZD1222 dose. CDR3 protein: CASSEVGGMTGELFF. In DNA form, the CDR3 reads TGTGCCAGCAGTGAAGTGGGGGGGATGACCGGGGAGCTGTTTTTT.